This TCR beta chain was recorded in a study of cytomegalovirus exposure and HLA in healthy donors. Notes on the study in general: In a later analysis, donors in an Asian-associated ancestry cluster reportedly had fewer N-insertions in productive TCRs than the cohort mean.

Germline CDR1 reads KGHSH; CDR2 reads LQKENI. The CDR3 loop spans 14 amino acids. J lost 7 bases, V lost 2 bases, and 2 bases had no gene match. Concerning this clone itself: The antigen is undetermined.

This PCR relied on a set of 60 Vbeta primers and 13 Jbeta primers. Some clones are missing from TCRdb's copy, which holds only in-frame ones; the method was immunoSEQ multiplex PCR. The data contain 150,000 to 200,000 clones, over 70% of them seen just once; the ten biggest clones take up roughly 2%. The V and J genes are TRBV18 and TRBJ1-6; 7 bases align to TRBD1. Sequencing was done on a sample of PBMCs. The clonotype originates from a woman aged 18-35 years in good health and CMV-seropositive. CDR3 bases: TGTGCCAGCTCACCAGGGACAGTAAATTCACCCCTCCACTTT. Protein sequence: CASSPGTVNSPLHF.